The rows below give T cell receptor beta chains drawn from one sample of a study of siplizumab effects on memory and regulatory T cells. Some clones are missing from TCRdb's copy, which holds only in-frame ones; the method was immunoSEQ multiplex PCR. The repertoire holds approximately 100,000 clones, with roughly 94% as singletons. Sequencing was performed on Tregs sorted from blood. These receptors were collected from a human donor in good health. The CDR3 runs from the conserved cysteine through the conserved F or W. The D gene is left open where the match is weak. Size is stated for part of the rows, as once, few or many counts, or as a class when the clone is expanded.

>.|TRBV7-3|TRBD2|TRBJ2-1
CASGLAGVLDNEQFF
TGTGCCAGCGGTTTAGCGGGAGTACTGGACAATGAGCAGTTCTTC
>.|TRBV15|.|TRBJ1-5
CATSREAAGNSNQPQHF
TGTGCCACCAGCAGAGAAGCGGCAGGTAATAGCAATCAGCCCCAGCATTTT
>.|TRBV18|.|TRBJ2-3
CASSLVAASNTDTQYF
TGTGCCAGCTCCCTAGTCGCCGCCAGTAACACAGATACGCAGTATTTT
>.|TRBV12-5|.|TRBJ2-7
CASGFGQNYEQYF
TGTGCTAGTGGTTTCGGACAGAACTACGAGCAGTACTTC
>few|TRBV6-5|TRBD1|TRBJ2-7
CASSYSRGLSYEQYF
TGTGCCAGCAGTTACTCAAGGGGGCTCTCCTACGAGCAGTACTTC
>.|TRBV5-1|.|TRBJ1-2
CASSLDWRDYGYTF
TGCGCCAGCAGCTTGGATTGGCGCGACTATGGCTACACCTTC
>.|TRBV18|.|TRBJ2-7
CASSPQNEQYF
TGTGCCAGCTCACCACAGAACGAGCAGTACTTC
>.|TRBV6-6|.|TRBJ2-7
CASSRGGPSYEQYF
TGTGCCAGCAGTCGAGGGGGACCCTCCTACGAGCAGTACTTC
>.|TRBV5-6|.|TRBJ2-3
CASSLRGRGPIDTQYF
TGTGCCAGCAGCTTGCGGGGAAGGGGACCTATAGATACGCAGTATTTT
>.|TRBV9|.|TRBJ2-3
CASSVASLGRGPDTQYF
TGTGCCAGCAGCGTAGCCTCGCTAGGCAGGGGTCCAGATACGCAGTATTTT
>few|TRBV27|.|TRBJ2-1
CASSLNGKAYNEQFF
TGTGCCAGCAGTTTAAATGGTAAAGCCTACAATGAGCAGTTCTTC
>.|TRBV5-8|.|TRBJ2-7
CASSFRMTVSYEQYF
TGTGCCAGCAGTTTTCGGATGACAGTCTCCTACGAGCAGTACTTC
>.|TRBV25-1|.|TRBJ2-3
CASSKLEFGTDTQYF
TGTGCCAGCAGTAAACTCGAGTTTGGCACAGATACGCAGTATTTT
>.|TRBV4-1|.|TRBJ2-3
CASSPRDWGTDTQYF
TGCGCCAGCAGCCCCCGGGACTGGGGCACAGATACGCAGTATTTT
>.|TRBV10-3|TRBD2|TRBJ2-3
CAIKKTSSSTDTQYF
TGTGCCATCAAAAAGACTAGCTCCTCCACAGATACGCAGTATTTT
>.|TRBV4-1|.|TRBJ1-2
CASSQPIGVRGDLYGYTF
TGCGCCAGCAGCCAACCAATCGGGGTTAGGGGGGACCTCTATGGCTACACCTTC
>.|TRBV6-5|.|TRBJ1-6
CASSYGWGNSPLHF
TGTGCCAGCAGTTACGGATGGGGAAATTCACCCCTCCACTTT
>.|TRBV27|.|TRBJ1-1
CASSPYESFRGSGASTEAFF
TGTGCCAGCAGTCCATACGAAAGCTTCCGGGGTTCAGGGGCAAGCACTGAAGCTTTCTTT